This T cell receptor beta chain was observed in a study of OX40 agonist ivuxolimab in advanced cancers. The protocol was immunoSEQ multiplex PCR, while the TCRdb copy is restricted to in-frame clones and leaves out a portion. The sample includes 50,000 or so clones, roughly 90% of them seen just once. This CDR3 contains 15 residues. V was trimmed by 3 bases and J by 1 base, leaving 12 bases between them. CDR1 is SEHNR and CDR2 is FQNEAQ in the germline V gene (reference sequence). The clonotype was recovered from an adult with an advanced solid tumor such as melanoma, head and neck, liver or kidney cancer. The V and J genes are TRBV7-9 and TRBJ2-5; D is uncertain. The sequencing here drew on CD4+ or CD8+ T cells sorted from blood, taken in a trial of the OX40 agonist ivuxolimab. This CDR3 reads CASSFPSLAQETQYF. The CDR3 DNA reads as TGTGCCAGCAGCTTCCCCTCCCTTGCCCAAGAGACCCAGTACTTC. The whole variable domain, remainder taken from reference TRBV7-9 and TRBJ2-5, is DTGVSQNPRHKITKRGQNVTFRCDPISEHNRLYWYRQTLGQGPEFLTYFQNEAQLEKSRLLSDRFSAERPKGSFSTLEIQRTEQGDSAMYLCASSFPSLAQETQYFGPGTRLLVL.